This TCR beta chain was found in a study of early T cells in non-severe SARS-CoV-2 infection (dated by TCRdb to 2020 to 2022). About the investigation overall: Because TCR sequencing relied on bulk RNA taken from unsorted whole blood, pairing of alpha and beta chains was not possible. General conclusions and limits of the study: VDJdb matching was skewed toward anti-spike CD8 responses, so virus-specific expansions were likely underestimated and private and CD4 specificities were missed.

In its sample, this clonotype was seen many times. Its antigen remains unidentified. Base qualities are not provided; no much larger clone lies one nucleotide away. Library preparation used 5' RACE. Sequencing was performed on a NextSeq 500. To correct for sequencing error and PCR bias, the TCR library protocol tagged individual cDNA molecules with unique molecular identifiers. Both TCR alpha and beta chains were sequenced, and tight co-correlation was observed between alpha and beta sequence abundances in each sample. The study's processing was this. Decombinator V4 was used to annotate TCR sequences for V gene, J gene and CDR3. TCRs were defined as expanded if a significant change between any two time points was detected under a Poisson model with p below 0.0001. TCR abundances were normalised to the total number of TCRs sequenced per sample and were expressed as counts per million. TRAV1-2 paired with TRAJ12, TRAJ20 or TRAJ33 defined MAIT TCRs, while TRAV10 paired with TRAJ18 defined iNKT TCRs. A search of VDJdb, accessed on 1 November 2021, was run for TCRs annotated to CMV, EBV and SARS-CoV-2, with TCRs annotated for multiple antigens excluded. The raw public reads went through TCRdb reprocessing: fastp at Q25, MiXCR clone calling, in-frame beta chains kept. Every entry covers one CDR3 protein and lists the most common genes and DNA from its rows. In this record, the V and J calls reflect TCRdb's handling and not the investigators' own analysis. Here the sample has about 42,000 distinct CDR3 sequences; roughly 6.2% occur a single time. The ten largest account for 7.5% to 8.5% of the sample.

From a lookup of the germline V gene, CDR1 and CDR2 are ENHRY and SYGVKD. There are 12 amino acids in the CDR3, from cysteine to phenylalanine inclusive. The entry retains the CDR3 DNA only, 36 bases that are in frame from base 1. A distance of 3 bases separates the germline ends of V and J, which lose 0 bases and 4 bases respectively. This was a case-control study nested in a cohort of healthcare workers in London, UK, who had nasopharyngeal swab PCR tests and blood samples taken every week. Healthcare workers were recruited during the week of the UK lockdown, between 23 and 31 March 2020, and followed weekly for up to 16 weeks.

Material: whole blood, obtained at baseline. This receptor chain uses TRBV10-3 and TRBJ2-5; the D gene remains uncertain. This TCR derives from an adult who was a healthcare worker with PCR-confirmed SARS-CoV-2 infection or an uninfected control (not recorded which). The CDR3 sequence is CAISESVETQYF. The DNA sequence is TGTGCCATCAGTGAGTCGGTAGAGACCCAGTACTTC.